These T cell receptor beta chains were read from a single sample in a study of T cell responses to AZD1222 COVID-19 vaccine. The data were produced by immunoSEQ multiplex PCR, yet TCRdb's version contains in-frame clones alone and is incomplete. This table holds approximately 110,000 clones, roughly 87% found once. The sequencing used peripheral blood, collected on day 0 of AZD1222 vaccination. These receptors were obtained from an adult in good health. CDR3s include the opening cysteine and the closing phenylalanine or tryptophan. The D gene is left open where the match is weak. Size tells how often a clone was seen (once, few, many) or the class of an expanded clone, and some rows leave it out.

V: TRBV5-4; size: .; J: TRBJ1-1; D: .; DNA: TGTGCCAGCAGCCCGAGGGCCCAAGGCACAACTACTGAAGCTTTCTTT; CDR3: CASSPRAQGTTTEAFF
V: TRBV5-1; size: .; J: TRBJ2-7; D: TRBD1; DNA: TGCGCCAGCAGCTTGGCCCCGGGACAGGGTGCCGAGCAGTACTTC; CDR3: CASSLAPGQGAEQYF
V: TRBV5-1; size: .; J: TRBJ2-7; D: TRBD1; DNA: TGCGCCAGCAGCCTGGGGACAGGGTACTACGAGCAGTACTTC; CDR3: CASSLGTGYYEQYF
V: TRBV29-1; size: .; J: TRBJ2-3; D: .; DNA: TGCAGCGTTCGGAGGGGTACTAGCACAGATACGCAGTATTTT; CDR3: CSVRRGTSTDTQYF
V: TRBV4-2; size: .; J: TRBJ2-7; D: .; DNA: TGTGCCAGCAGCCAAAGGGTCCATGGCTACGAGCAGTACTTC; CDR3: CASSQRVHGYEQYF
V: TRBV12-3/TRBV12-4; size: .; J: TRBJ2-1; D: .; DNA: TGTGCCAGCAGTACTACCACAATCGAGCAGTTCTTC; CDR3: CASSTTTIEQFF
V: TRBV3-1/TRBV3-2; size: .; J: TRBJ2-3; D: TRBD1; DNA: TGTGCCAGCAGCCCGACAGGGATGGGCACAGATACGCAGTATTTT; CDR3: CASSPTGMGTDTQYF
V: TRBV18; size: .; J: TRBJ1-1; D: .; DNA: TGTGCCAGCTCACCAAGTTCCGCTGGGGAGAACACTGAAGCTTTCTTT; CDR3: CASSPSSAGENTEAFF
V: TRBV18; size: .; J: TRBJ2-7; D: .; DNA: TGTGCCAGCTCACCAGGGGGGGGCGCGGGCGAGCAGTACTTC; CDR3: CASSPGGGAGEQYF
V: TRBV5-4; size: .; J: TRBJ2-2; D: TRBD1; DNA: TGTGCCAGCAGCTTCGGGACAGCTAACACCGGGGAGCTGTTTTTT; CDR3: CASSFGTANTGELFF
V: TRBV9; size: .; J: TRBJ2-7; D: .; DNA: TGTGCCAGCCGGAGGTTCGAGCAGTACTTC; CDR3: CASRRFEQYF
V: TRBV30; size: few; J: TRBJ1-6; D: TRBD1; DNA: TGTGCCGGGGGACACGGGGACCCAGGGGGCTCACCCCTCCACTTT; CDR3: CAGGHGDPGGSPLHF
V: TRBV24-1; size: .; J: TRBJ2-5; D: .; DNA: TGTGCCACCAGTGATATCCGAGGGTCTGGGGAGACCCAGTACTTC; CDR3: CATSDIRGSGETQYF
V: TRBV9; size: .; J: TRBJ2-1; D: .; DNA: TGTGCCAGCAGCGTCGGGACGGATTACAATGAGCAGTTCTTC; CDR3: CASSVGTDYNEQFF
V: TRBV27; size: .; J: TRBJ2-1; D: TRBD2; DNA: TGTGCCAGCAGCCTAGCGGGCACCTACAATGAGCAGTTCTTC; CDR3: CASSLAGTYNEQFF
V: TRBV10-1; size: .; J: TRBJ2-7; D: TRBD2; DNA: TGCGCCAGCAGTGAGACGGCTAGCGGGAGGGCATACGAGCAGTACTTC; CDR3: CASSETASGRAYEQYF
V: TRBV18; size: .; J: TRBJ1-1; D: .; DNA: TGTGCCAGCTCACCACGGGCAGGTGAGACCACTGAAGCTTTCTTT; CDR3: CASSPRAGETTEAFF
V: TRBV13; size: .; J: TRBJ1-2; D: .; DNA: TGTGCCAGCAGCTTAGGGGGCGGCTATGGCTACACCTTC; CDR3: CASSLGGGYGYTF
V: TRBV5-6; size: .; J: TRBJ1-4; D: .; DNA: TGTGCCAGCAGCTTGAAGATATCGAATGAAAAACTGTTTTTT; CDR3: CASSLKISNEKLFF
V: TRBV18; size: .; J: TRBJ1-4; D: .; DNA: TGTGCCAGCTCCCAGGGGTGGGATGAAAAACTGTTTTTT; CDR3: CASSQGWDEKLFF
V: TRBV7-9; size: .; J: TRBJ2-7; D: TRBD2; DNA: TGTGCCAGCAGCTTAAGCTCCCTCGCACTAGCGGGAGGGGGGGCCGAGCAGTACTTC; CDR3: CASSLSSLALAGGGAEQYF
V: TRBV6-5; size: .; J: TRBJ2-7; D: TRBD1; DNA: TGTGCCAGCAGTAAACGGACAGGGACCTACGAGCAGTACTTC; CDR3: CASSKRTGTYEQYF
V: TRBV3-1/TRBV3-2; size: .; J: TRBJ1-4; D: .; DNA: TGTGCCAGCAGCCATGGTCAGGGCACTGAAAAACTGTTTTTT; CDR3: CASSHGQGTEKLFF
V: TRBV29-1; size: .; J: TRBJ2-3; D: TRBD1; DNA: TGCAGCGTGGACAGGGTAAACACAGATACGCAGTATTTT; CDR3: CSVDRVNTDTQYF
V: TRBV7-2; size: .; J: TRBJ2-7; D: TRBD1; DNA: TGTGCCAGCAGCTTAACAGGGGGCGTATCCGAGCAGTACTTC; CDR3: CASSLTGGVSEQYF
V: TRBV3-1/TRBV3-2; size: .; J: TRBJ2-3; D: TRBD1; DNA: TGTGCCAGCAGCCTGACCGGGACAGGGAGAGATACGCAGTATTTT; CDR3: CASSLTGTGRDTQYF
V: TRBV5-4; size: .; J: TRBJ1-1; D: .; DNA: TGTGCCAGCAGCTCGGAGACTGAAGCTTTCTTT; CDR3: CASSSETEAFF
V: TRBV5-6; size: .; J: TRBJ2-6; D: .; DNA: TGTGCCAGCAGCTTTATTTTCCTAGGCTCTGGGGCCAACGTCCTGACTTTC; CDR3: CASSFIFLGSGANVLTF
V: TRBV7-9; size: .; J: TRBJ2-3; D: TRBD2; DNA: TGTGCCAGCAGCTTGGGGTTAGCGGGAGCGCCAGATACGCAGTATTTT; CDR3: CASSLGLAGAPDTQYF
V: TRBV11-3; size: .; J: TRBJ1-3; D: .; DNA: TGTGCCAGCAGTCCTCGACAGGCGGGCTCTTCTGGAAACACCATATATTTT; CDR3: CASSPRQAGSSGNTIYF
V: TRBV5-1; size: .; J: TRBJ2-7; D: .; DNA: TGCGCCAGCAGCTCCCAGGGGGGGGGCCCCTACGAGCAGTACTTC; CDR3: CASSSQGGGPYEQYF
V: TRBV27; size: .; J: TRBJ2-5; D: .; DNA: TGTGCCAGCAGTTCCTATGTGGCCCACCCACAAGAGACCCAGTACTTC; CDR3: CASSSYVAHPQETQYF
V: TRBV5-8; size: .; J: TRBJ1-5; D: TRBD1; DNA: TGTGCCAGCAGCTTGCGGCAGGGGGTCAATCAGCCCCAGCATTTT; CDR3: CASSLRQGVNQPQHF
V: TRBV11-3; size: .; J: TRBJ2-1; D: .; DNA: TGTGCCAGCAGCTCTCAAACTAGCTACAATGAGCAGTTCTTC; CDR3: CASSSQTSYNEQFF
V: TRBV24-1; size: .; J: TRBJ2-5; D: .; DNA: TGTGCCACCGCAAGGGATCAAGAGACCCAGTACTTC; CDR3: CATARDQETQYF
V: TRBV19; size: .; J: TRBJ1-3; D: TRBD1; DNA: TGTGCCAGTAGTTTCGGACAGGTAGTCGGAAACACCATATATTTT; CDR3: CASSFGQVVGNTIYF